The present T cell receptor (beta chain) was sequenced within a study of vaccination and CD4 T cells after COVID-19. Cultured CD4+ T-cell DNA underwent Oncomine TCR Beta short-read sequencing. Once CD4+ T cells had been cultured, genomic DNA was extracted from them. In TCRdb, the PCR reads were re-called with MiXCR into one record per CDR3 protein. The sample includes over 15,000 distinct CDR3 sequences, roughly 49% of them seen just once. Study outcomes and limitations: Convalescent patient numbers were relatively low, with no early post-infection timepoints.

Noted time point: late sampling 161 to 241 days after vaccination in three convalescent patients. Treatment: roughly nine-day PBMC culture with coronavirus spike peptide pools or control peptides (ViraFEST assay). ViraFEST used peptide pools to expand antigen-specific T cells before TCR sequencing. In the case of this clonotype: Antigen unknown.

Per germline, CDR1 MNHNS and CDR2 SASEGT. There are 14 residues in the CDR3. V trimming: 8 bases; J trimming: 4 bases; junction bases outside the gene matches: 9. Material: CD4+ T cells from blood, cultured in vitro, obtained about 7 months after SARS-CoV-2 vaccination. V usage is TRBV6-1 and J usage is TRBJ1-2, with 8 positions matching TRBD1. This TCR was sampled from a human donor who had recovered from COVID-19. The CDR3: CASYQTGGAYGYTF. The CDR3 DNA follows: TGTGCCAGCTATCAAACAGGGGGGGCCTATGGCTACACCTTC.